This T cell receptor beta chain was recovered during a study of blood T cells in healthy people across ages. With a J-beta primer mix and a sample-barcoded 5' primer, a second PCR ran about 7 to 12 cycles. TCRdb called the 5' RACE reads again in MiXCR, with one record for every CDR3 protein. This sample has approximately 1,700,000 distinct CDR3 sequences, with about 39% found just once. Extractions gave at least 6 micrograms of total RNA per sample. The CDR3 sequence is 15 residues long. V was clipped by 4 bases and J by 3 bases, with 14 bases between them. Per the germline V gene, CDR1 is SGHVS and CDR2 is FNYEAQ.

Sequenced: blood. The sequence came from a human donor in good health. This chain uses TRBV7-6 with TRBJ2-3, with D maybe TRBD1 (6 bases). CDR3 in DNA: TGTGCCAGCAGCTCACCGACAGGACAGACAGATACGCAGTATTTT. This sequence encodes CASSSPTGQTDTQYF.